Detailed here is one T cell receptor (beta chain). Its antigen is not known. The sample comes from a study of CD8 T cells in ankylosing spondylitis. Study-level results: Apparently characteristic of ankylosing spondylitis blood was a TCR beta motif (about 8 highly homologous variants). Some motif variants had been reported before (in reactive arthritis synovial fluid and blood). Disease-associated clones were CD8+ and fairly uncommon in peripheral blood. Reportedly, disease-linked clones are significantly enriched in ankylosing spondylitis patients' matched synovial fluid.

The CDR3 extends over 14 amino acids. V lost 5 bases and J lost 3, with 13 bases in between. Germline CDR1 is ENHRY and CDR2 is SYGVKD. Library preparation for TCR beta used quantitative 5'-RACE with molecular barcodes. TCRdb re-derived calls from the 5' RACE reads in MiXCR, one entry per CDR3 protein. The repertoire holds a few hundred thousand distinct CDR3 sequences, with approximately 20% as singletons. The sample taken for sequencing was blood, either unsorted or a sorted T cell fraction (not recorded which). The V gene is TRBV10-3, the J gene TRBJ2-5; possible D gene TRBD2, 6 bases. The TCR originated in a male donor with ankylosing spondylitis. The CDR3: CAISSSLAEETQYF. The CDR3, as DNA: TGTGCCATCAGTTCCTCTTTAGCGGAAGAGACCCAGTACTTC.